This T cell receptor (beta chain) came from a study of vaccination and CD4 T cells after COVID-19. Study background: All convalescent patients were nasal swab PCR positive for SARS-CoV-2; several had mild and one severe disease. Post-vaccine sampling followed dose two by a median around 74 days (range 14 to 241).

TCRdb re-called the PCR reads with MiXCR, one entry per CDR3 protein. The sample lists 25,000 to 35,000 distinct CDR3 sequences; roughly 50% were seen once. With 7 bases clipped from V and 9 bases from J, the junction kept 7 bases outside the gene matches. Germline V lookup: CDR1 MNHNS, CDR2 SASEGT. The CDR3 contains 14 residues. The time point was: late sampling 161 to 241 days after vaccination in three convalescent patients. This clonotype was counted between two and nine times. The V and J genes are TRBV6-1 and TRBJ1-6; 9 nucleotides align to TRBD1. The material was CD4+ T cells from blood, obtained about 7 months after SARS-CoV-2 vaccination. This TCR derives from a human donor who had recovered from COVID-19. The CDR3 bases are TGTGCCAGCACCACGACAGGGGGTGTTTCACCCCTCCACTTT. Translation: CASTTTGGVSPLHF.